This T cell receptor beta chain came from a study of OX40 agonist ivuxolimab in advanced cancers. Turning to the study itself: The dose-escalation cohort had hepatocellular carcinoma, melanoma, renal cell or head and neck cancer. It was permissible to have had prior anti-PD-1, anti-PD-L1 or anti-CTLA-4 therapy, and approximately 41% had some.

Using immunoSEQ multiplex PCR, the repertoire was profiled, and TCRdb retains in-frame clones only, with some absent. The sample yields more than 20,000 clones, 80% to 90% seen once. Study-wide results and limits: Low levels of normalized T-cell clonal expansion also appeared in some nonresponders. Clonal expansion by week 6 occurred in CD4+ and CD8+ blood T cells (at 0.1 to 3.0 mg/kg).

Concerning this clone itself: Its antigen is not known.

CDR1 is SGHNT, CDR2 YENEEA, per germline. CDR3 length equals 16 residues. Trimming pared 1 base from V and 5 bases from J, leaving 15 bases between. The specimen was CD4+ or CD8+ T cells sorted from blood, collected in a trial of the OX40 agonist ivuxolimab. The chain combines TRBV11-3 with TRBJ2-1, with a tentative D call TRBD2 (5 bases). This receptor was taken from an adult with an advanced solid tumor such as melanoma, head and neck, liver or kidney cancer. DNA for the CDR3: TGTGCCAGCAGCTTAGCAGTACTAGTCCCCCACAATGAGCAGTTCTTC. Translation: CASSLAVLVPHNEQFF.